This TCR beta chain was observed in a study of memory CD4+ T cells and cytomegalovirus serostatus. Findings and caveats of the study: The CMV-associated TCR signature appears largely within the CD4+ memory repertoire. CMV serostatus prediction reached median AUC roughly 0.95, or 0.91 with US-trained model.

TCRdb keeps only in-frame clones here, not all; method: immunoSEQ multiplex PCR. The sample has about 64,000 clones, roughly three quarters seen once. Single viable CD3+CD4+CD8-CD45RO+ cells were sorted as the memory CD4+ T cells. Serostatus was set by detecting CMV pp150, pp28, p38, p52 IgG. This clone was observed a few times. The antigen is undetermined. The CDR3 contains 15 residues. Deletions cut 0 bases from V and 6 bases from J, with 15 bases between. In germline, CDR1 is SGHVS, CDR2 FNYEAQ. The sequence came from an adult in good health and CMV-seronegative. The chain is built from TRBV7-6 and TRBJ2-7; D is unclear. Sequences were obtained from memory CD4+ T cells from blood. CDR3 protein: CASSLAAGPSPEQYF. CDR3 bases: TGTGCCAGCAGCTTAGCAGCCGGTCCTTCCCCCGAGCAGTACTTC.